This T cell receptor beta chain comes out of a study of blood T cell repertoires in COVID-19. TCRdb keeps only in-frame clones here, not all; method: immunoSEQ multiplex PCR. The sample yields about 270,000 clones, approximately 91% seen once. The specimen sequenced was PBMCs or T cells enriched from blood (not recorded which). The source is a young woman who had recovered from COVID-19.

CDR3 protein: CASRGLINYGYTF. The CDR3 DNA sequence: TGTGCCAGCAGGGGCCTTATCAACTATGGCTACACCTTC. The chain has TRBV9 and TRBJ1-2; D remains unclear. Germline V lookup: CDR1 SGDLS, CDR2 YYNGEE. The V end lost 5 bases, the J end lost 2 bases, and 10 bases lay between the germline ends. This CDR3 is 13 amino acids long.